The sequence of this T cell receptor (beta chain) was determined in a study of shared clonotypes between healthy human individuals. Study at large: CD4 naive and memory got three plates each, CD8 naive two, CD8 memory one. Study-wide results and caveats: Researchers found naive subsets generally carried larger estimated richness than memory subsets.

Caucasian adults residing in Nashville, Tennessee made up all the donors. The CDR3 contains 19 residues. V gave up 3 bases and J gave up 7 bases; unmatched junction bases: 18. In germline, CDR1 is LGHNA, CDR2 YNFKEQ. About this clone itself: Its target is unknown.

Each subset's genomic DNA was split evenly across several immunoSEQ plates. Assay: immunoSEQ multiplex PCR; the TCRdb copy retains only in-frame clones and omits some. The sample includes roughly 1 million clones, about 80% seen only once; the top ten take approximately 0.5%. The chain carries TRBV4-2 and TRBJ2-4; 10 nucleotides match TRBD1. The sample was memory CD4+ T cells from PBMCs. Sample subset: CD45RA-negative fraction. This receptor was identified in a young man in good health. Some clones in this sample may be carry-over from other donors' samples. CDR3 coding DNA: TGTGCCAGCAGCCACCAAGGGAAAGCCGGACAGGGGGTAATTAACATTCAGTACTTC. Its translation: CASSHQGKAGQGVINIQYF.